This T cell receptor (beta chain) was sequenced for a study of neurological immune-mediated disorders. A 10-nucleotide random UMI tagged transcripts in template-switch 5'RACE cDNA synthesis. TCRdb fed the 5' RACE reads into MiXCR, producing one record per CDR3 protein. Of some 43,000 distinct CDR3 sequences listed, 2% to 3% are singletons. This CDR3 is 13 amino acids long. CDR1 and CDR2 from the germline V gene are MNHEY and SVGAGI. J gave up 4 bases and V 5 bases, and 2 bases lay outside the gene matches. This clonotype was observed at least ten times. Sequencing used PBMCs. This clonotype originated in a man aged 25-45 years with multiple sclerosis. The genes are TRBV6-5 and TRBJ2-5; 9 nucleotides agree with TRBD2. CDR3: CASSQLAGETQYF. The CDR3 coding sequence is TGTGCCAGCAGTCAACTAGCGGGAGAGACCCAGTACTTC.